This TCR beta chain comes out of a study of glioma-infiltrating T cells. Using RNA template, CDR3s of TCR alpha and beta were amplified with iRepertoire arm-PCR. For one-step reverse transcription and amplification, 100-400 ng of tissue mRNA or PBMC total RNA was used. TCRdb recomputed calls from the multiplex PCR reads with MiXCR, one row per CDR3 protein. The repertoire holds about 140,000 distinct CDR3 sequences, around 42% seen once, with more than 15% in the top ten. Whole-study results and caveats: Tissue and blood shared very few CDR3 sequences. Non-neoplastic patients had below-expected tissue-blood divergence, while all gliomas exceeded expectation.

Worth noting for this clonotype: The target antigen is unknown.

Deletions cut 7 bases from V and 4 bases from J, with 7 bases between. The CDR3 is 11 residues long. Germline V gene data show CDR1 as ENHRY and CDR2 as SYGVKD. This chain links TRBV10-3 with TRBJ2-5; D is possibly TRBD2 (6 bases). Input material: glioma tissue, nonneoplastic brain tissue, or PBMCs (not recorded which). The receptor was isolated from a human donor with low-grade glioma or glioblastoma, undergoing nonglioma brain surgery, or in good health (not recorded which). Written as DNA, the CDR3 is TGTGCCATCAAAGCGGGAGAGACCCAGTACTTC. Its protein is CAIKAGETQYF.